These 19 T cell receptor beta chains were all obtained from the same sample, sequenced in a study of T-cell memory formation after mild COVID-19. TCRdb itself ran the 5' RACE reads through MiXCR, one entry per CDR3 protein. Seen here are hundreds of thousands of distinct CDR3 sequences, approximately 14% observed once, and the top ten hold around 21%. The sample was PBMCs or a T cell subset sorted from them (not recorded which). The receptors stem from a man younger than 35 who had mild COVID-19 (a few samples of this study predate the infection). Cell type and time point are not known.

The gene calls are TRBV6-5 and TRBJ2-3; D possibly corresponds to TRBD1 (6 bases). The V and J ends lost 6 bases and 0 bases respectively, with 13 bases between them. CDR3 length: 15 residues. The germline CDR1 and CDR2 sequences are MNHEY and SVGAGI. CDR3 nucleotides: TGTGCCAGCAGGGTACAGGGTTTTAGCACAGATACGCAGTATTTT. Protein: CASRVQGFSTDTQYF.

This clonotype was found many times. The chain couples TRBV7-7 to TRBJ2-1, with D possibly TRBD1 on 5 matching bases. Germline values: CDR1 SSHAT, CDR2 FNYEAQ (reference sequence). V dropped 3 bases and J dropped 4 bases, with 7 bases sitting between them. This CDR3 is built from 13 residues. CDR3 sequence reads: CASSLDIYNEQFF. CDR3 coding DNA: TGTGCCAGCAGCTTGGACATTTACAATGAGCAGTTCTTC.

This clonotype was recorded a few times. The rearrangement links TRBV7-2 to TRBJ1-4, with D unclear. With 3 bases removed from V and 1 base from J, the gap between germline ends came to 6 bases. The CDR3 consists of 14 residues. Germline CDR1 is SGHTA and CDR2 is FQGNSA. CDR3 DNA sequence: TGTGCCAGCAGCTTTGGGTTAACTAATGAAAAACTGTTTTTT. Residues: CASSFGLTNEKLFF.

The chain has TRBV12-5 and TRBJ2-3; 8 bases map to TRBD2. With 3 bases clipped from V and 6 bases from J, the junction kept 5 bases outside the gene matches. Germline V gene sequence: CDR1 LGHNT, CDR2 FRNRAP. The CDR3 totals 14 residues. The CDR3 DNA sequence: TGTGCTAGTGGTTTAGCGGGGGTTTCGGATACGCAGTATTTT. This translates into CASGLAGVSDTQYF.

The chain links TRBV15 to TRBJ1-1; no firm D call. The V end was cut by 0 bases, the J end by 7 bases, with 9 bases between. This CDR3 spans 13 amino acids. Germline CDR1 is LNHNV and CDR2 is YYDKDF (reference sequence). The CDR3 spells CATSRDVSDEAFF. The CDR3 DNA reads as TGTGCCACCAGCAGAGACGTTTCTGATGAAGCTTTCTTT.

This clonotype turned up a few times. The rearrangement joins TRBV27 to TRBJ2-5; 13 bases agree with TRBD2. The CDR3 covers 15 residues. V shed 6 bases and J 4 bases; nucleotides not matched to a gene: 5. Germline V gene sequence: CDR1 MNHEY, CDR2 SMNVEV (reference sequence). For the CDR3, the DNA is TGTGCCAGCAGCATGACTAGCGGGGGGATAGAGACCCAGTACTTC. This translates into CASSMTSGGIETQYF.

This clonotype was found a few times. V is TRBV18 and J is TRBJ2-5; D perhaps matches TRBD2 (5 bases). CDR1 is KGHSH and CDR2 is LQKENI in the germline V gene. V dropped 0 bases and J dropped 5 bases, with 7 bases sitting between them. This CDR3 comprises 13 residues. CDR3 loop: CASSPPSDETQYF. The CDR3 bases are TGTGCCAGCTCACCACCTAGCGACGAGACCCAGTACTTC.

The table lists this clonotype with many counts. The V and J genes are TRBV7-2 and TRBJ2-3; D is unclear. The V gene's germline CDR1 is SGHTA and CDR2 FQGNSA. CDR3 length: 14 amino acids. With 5 bases removed from V and 1 base from J, the gap between germline ends came to 10 bases. The CDR3, as DNA: TGTGCCAGCAGCAACGCCCAGGGCACAGATACGCAGTATTTT. Amino acids: CASSNAQGTDTQYF.

This clonotype has just a few counts. The chain links TRBV6-6 to TRBJ2-7, with 10 bases fitting TRBD1. The CDR3 totals 15 residues. The J segment lost 1 base and the V segment lost 4 bases, leaving 4 bases of the junction unmatched. Germline CDR1 MNHNY, CDR2 SVGAGI (reference sequence). CDR3 nucleotide sequence: TGTGCCAGCAGTTTGGACAGGGGGATGTCCTACGAGCAGTACGTC. This translates into CASSLDRGMSYEQYV.

The V and J genes are TRBV11-2 and TRBJ2-1, with TRBD1 matching 7 bases. V shed 5 bases and J 2 bases; nucleotides not matched to a gene: 9. The CDR3 consists of 16 residues. The V gene's germline CDR1 is SGHAT and CDR2 FQNNGV. The CDR3 region is CASSPNRGRTYNEQFF. CDR3 sequence (DNA): TGTGCCAGCAGCCCTAACAGGGGTCGCACCTACAATGAGCAGTTCTTC.

This clonotype was detected only a few times. The chain uses TRBV10-2 and TRBJ2-3; the D is unclear. The germline gives CDR1 WSHSY, CDR2 SAAADI. V was pared by 7 bases and J by 6 bases, with 8 bases between. The CDR3 spans 11 residues. The CDR3 region has the DNA TGCGCCAGCACCCAAGCTGATACGCAGTATTTT. Residues: CASTQADTQYF.

This clonotype was observed a few times. The rearrangement joins TRBV5-1 to TRBJ2-2; 14 bases agree with TRBD2. Germline lookup yields CDR1 SGHRS and CDR2 YFSETQ. Trimming at V came to 0 bases and at J to 4 bases, leaving 2 bases not matched to a gene. The CDR3 length is 17 residues. CDR3 sequence: CASSLAGTSGGTGELFF. CDR3 coding DNA: TGCGCCAGCAGCTTGGCCGGGACTAGCGGGGGCACCGGGGAGCTGTTTTTT.

The chain carries TRBV4-1 and TRBJ2-3, with TRBD1 identical over 10 bases. Germline V CDR1 and CDR2: MGHRA, YSYEKL. The CDR3 runs 18 residues. Unmatched junction bases numbered 7, after V lost 1 base and J lost 0 bases. CDR3 sequence: CASSQAGQGTFSTDTQYF. The CDR3 bases are TGCGCCAGCAGCCAAGCGGGACAGGGGACCTTTAGCACAGATACGCAGTATTTT.

This chain uses TRBV6-5 with TRBJ2-5; perhaps TRBD2 as D (7 bases). The CDR3 extends over 15 amino acids. The germline gives CDR1 MNHEY, CDR2 SVGAGI. Trimming removed 3 bases at V and 2 bases at J, with 13 bases between. The CDR3 is CASSYRGGEQETQYF. In nucleotides, the CDR3 is TGTGCCAGCAGTTATAGGGGGGGGGAACAAGAGACCCAGTACTTC.

This clonotype has a handful of counts. This chain connects TRBV4-1 to TRBJ2-7; 13 bases match TRBD2. This CDR3 has 16 amino acids. The V and J ends lost 1 base and 5 bases, in that order; junction bases with no gene match: 5. Per germline, CDR1 MGHRA and CDR2 YSYEKL. This CDR3 is CASSQGPLAGGHEQYV. CDR3 bases: TGCGCCAGCAGCCAAGGTCCACTAGCGGGGGGGCACGAGCAGTACGTC.

This clonotype was seen only a few times. This chain uses TRBV6-5 with TRBJ2-1; 8 bases agree with TRBD2. Trimming at V came to 5 bases and at J to 9 bases, leaving 12 bases not matched to a gene. Germline V gene data show CDR1 as MNHEY and CDR2 as SVGAGI. The CDR3 is made up of 15 amino acids. CDR3 residues: CASSPRASGHAEQFF. CDR3 coding DNA: TGTGCCAGCAGTCCCCGGGCTAGCGGGCATGCTGAGCAGTTCTTC.

This clonotype was seen ten or more times. CDR3 in DNA: TGTGCCAGCAGCTTTCCACGGGACACCGGGGAGCTGTTTTTT. The encoded protein is CASSFPRDTGELFF. V usage is TRBV7-2 and J usage is TRBJ2-2, with D uncertain. Trimming took 3 bases from V and 3 from J, leaving 8 bases between them. Germline loops: CDR1 SGHTA, CDR2 FQGNSA. CDR3 length equals 14 residues.

There are a few counts of this clonotype. The chain recombines TRBV7-9 with TRBJ1-2; D ambiguous. Per the germline V gene, CDR1 is SEHNR and CDR2 is FQNEAQ (reference sequence). Trimming removed 5 bases at V and 5 bases at J, with 21 bases between. The CDR3 is 16 residues long. The CDR3 bases are TGTGCCAGCAGCCCACGCCGTCAAGGGATCAAATATGGCTACACCTTC. Encoded protein: CASSPRRQGIKYGYTF.

This clonotype appeared a few times. The V and J genes are TRBV7-2 and TRBJ1-2; no reliable D call. Germline loops: CDR1 SGHTA, CDR2 FQGNSA. V was trimmed by 5 bases and J by 4 bases, leaving 14 bases between them. This CDR3 has 14 amino acids. The CDR3 region is CASSQTTGAYGYTF. DNA for the CDR3: TGTGCCAGCAGCCAGACCACGGGCGCCTATGGCTACACCTTC. Full variable domain (outside the CDR3, taken from reference TRBV7-2 and TRBJ1-2): GAGVSQSPSNKVTEKGKDVELRCDPISGHTALYWYRQSLGQGLEFLIYFQGNSAPDKSGLPSDRFSAERTGGSVSTLTIQRTQQEDSAVYLCASSQTTGAYGYTFGSGTRLTVV.